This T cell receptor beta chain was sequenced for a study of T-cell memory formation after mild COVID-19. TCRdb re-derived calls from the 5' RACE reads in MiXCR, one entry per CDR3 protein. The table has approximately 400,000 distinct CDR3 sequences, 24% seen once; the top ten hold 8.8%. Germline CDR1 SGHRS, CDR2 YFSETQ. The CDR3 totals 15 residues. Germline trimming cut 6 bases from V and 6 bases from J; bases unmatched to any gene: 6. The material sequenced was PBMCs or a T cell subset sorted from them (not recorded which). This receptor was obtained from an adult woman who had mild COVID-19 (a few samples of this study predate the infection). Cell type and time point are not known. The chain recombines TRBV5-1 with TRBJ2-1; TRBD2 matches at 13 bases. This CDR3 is CASKERTSGSNEQFF. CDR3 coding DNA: TGCGCCAGCAAGGAGAGGACTAGCGGGAGCAATGAGCAGTTCTTC.